This TCR beta chain was obtained from a study of cytomegalovirus exposure and HLA in healthy donors. Germline V gene data show CDR1 as SGHTA and CDR2 as FQGTGA. The length of the CDR3 is 16 residues. V trimming: 1 base; J trimming: 5 bases; junction bases outside the gene matches: 7. The PCR used 60 Vbeta and 13 Jbeta primers. Some clones are missing from TCRdb's copy, which holds only in-frame ones; the method was immunoSEQ multiplex PCR. Among about 37,000 clones, approximately 80% were seen once, and the ten largest hold about 9.3%. The chain combines TRBV7-3 with TRBJ2-2; 7 bases are a match to TRBD1. The sample comprised PBMCs. This clonotype was sampled from a woman aged 40 to 50 in good health and CMV-seronegative. CDR3: CASSLSPRGLTGELFF. CDR3 bases: TGTGCCAGCAGCTTAAGTCCCAGGGGGTTAACCGGGGAGCTGTTTTTT.